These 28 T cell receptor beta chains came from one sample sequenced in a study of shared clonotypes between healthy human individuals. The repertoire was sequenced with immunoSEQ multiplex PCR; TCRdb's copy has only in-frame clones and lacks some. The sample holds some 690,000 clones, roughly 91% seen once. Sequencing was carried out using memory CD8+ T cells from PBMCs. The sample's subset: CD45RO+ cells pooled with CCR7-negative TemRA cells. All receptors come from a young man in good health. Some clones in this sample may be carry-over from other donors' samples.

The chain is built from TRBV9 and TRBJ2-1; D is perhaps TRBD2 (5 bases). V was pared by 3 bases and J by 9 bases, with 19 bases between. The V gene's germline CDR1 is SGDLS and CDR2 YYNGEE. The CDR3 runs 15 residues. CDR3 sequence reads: CASSADMRVLSEQFF. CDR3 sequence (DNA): TGTGCCAGCAGCGCTGATATGCGGGTTTTAAGTGAGCAGTTCTTC.

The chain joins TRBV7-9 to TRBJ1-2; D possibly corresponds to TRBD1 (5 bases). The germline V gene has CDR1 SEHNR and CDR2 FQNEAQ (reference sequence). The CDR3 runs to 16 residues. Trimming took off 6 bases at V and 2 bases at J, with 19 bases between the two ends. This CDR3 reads CASREVGVGENYGYTF. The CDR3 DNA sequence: TGTGCCAGCAGGGAAGTGGGAGTGGGGGAGAACTATGGCTACACCTTC.

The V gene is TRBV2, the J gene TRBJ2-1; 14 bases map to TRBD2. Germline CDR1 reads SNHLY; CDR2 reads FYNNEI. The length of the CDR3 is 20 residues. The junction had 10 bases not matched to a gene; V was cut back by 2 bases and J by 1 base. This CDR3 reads CASSELPGLAGEHSYNEQFF. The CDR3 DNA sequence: TGTGCCAGCAGTGAATTACCGGGACTAGCGGGAGAACATTCCTACAATGAGCAGTTCTTC.

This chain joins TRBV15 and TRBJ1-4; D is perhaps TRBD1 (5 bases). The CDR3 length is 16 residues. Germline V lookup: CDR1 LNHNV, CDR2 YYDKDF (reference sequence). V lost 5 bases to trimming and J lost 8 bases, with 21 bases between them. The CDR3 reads CATSGYLGTAVEKLFF. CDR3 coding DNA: TGTGCCACCAGCGGATACCTCGGGACCGCAGTCGAAAAACTGTTTTTT.

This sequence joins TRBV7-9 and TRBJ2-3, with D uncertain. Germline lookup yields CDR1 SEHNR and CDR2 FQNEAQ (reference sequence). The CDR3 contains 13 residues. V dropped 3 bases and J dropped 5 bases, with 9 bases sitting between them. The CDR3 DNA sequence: TGTGCCAGCAGCTTGCTAGTTGGAGATACGCAGTATTTT. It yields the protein CASSLLVGDTQYF.

The CDR3 here is CASRLSSYNEQFF. The CDR3 region has the DNA TGTGCCAGCAGGTTAAGCTCCTACAATGAGCAGTTCTTC. V and J are TRBV27 and TRBJ2-1; the D is unclear. CDR1 and CDR2 from the germline V gene are MNHEY and SMNVEV (reference sequence). The CDR3 contains 13 residues. Trimming stripped 6 bases from V and 0 bases from J, with 6 bases between.

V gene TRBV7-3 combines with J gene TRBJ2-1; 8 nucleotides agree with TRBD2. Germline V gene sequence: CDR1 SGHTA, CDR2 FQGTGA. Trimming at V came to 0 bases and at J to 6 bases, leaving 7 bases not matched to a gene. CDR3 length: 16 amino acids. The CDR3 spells CASSLTHTSGGNEQFF. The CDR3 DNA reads TGTGCCAGCAGCTTAACGCACACTAGCGGTGGCAATGAGCAGTTCTTC.

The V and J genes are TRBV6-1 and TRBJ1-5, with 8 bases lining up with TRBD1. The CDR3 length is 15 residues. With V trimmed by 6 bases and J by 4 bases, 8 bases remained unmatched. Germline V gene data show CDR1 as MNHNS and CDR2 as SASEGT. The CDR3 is CASSDDRGGNQPQHF. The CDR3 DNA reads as TGTGCCAGCAGCGACGACAGGGGAGGGAATCAGCCCCAGCATTTT.

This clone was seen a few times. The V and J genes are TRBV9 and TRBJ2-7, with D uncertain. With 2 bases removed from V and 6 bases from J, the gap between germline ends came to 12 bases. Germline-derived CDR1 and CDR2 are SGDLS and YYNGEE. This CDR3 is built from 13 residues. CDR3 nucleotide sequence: TGTGCCAGCAGCGTCGGGCGGATCACCGAGCAGTACTTC. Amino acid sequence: CASSVGRITEQYF.

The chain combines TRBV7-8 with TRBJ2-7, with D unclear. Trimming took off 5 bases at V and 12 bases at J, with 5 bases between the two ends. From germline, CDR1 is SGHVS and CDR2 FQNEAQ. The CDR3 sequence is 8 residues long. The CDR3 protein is CASSVLYF. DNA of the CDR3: TGTGCCAGCAGCGTACTGTACTTC.

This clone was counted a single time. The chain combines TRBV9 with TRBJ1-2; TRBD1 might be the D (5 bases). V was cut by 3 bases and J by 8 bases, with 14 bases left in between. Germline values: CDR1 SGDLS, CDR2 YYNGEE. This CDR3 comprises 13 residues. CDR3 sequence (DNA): TGTGCCAGCAGCGGCTCAAGGGGCCGGGGCTACACCTTC. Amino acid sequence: CASSGSRGRGYTF.

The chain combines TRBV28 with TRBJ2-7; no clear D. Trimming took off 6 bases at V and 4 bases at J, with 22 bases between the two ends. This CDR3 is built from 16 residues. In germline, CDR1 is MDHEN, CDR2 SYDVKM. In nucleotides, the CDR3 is TGTGCCAGCAGCGTTTTAGGGCTGGAGAGTCGGTACGAGCAGTACTTC. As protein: CASSVLGLESRYEQYF. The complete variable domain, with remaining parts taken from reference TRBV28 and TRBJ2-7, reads DVKVTQSSRYLVKRTGEKVFLECVQDMDHENMFWYRQDPGLGLRLIYFSYDVKMKEKGDIPEGYSVSREKKERFSLILESASTNQTSMYLCASSVLGLESRYEQYFGPGTRLTVT.

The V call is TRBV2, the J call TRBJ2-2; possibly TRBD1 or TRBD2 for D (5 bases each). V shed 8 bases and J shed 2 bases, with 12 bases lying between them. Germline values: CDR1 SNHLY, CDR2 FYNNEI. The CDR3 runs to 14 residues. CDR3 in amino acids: CASHGTGNTGELFF. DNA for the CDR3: TGTGCCAGCCACGGGACGGGCAACACCGGGGAGCTGTTTTTT.

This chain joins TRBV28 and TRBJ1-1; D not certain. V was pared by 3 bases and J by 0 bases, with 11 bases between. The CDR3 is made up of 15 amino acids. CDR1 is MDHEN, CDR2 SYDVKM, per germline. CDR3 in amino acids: CASSFRNPMNTEAFF. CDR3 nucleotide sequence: TGTGCCAGCAGTTTTCGCAACCCCATGAACACTGAAGCTTTCTTT.

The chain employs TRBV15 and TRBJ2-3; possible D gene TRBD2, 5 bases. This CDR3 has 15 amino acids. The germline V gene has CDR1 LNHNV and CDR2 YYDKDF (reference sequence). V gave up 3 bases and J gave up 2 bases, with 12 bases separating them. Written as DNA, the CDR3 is TGTGCCACCAGCAGGTCAAACGGGAACACAGATACGCAGTATTTT. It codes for CATSRSNGNTDTQYF.

The chain's CDR3 is CASSLFVLAGAVYNEQFF. The CDR3 DNA sequence: TGCGCCAGCAGCTTGTTCGTCCTAGCGGGAGCGGTTTACAATGAGCAGTTCTTC. The rearrangement links TRBV5-1 to TRBJ2-1, with 10 bases lining up with TRBD2. CDR1 and CDR2 (germline): SGHRS, YFSETQ. V lost 1 base, J lost 4 bases, and 11 bases stayed unmatched. The CDR3 is made up of 18 amino acids.

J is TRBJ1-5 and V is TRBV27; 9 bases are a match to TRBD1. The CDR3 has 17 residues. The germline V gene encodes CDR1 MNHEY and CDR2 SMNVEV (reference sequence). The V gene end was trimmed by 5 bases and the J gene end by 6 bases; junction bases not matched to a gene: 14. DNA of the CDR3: TGTGCCAGCAGTCCCTATTCGGGGACAGGGATTTTTCAGCCCCAGCATTTT. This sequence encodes CASSPYSGTGIFQPQHF.

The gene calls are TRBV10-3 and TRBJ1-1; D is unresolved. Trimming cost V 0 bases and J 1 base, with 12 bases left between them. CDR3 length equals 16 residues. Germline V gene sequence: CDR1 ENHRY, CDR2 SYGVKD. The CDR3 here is CAISESWGSQNTEAFF. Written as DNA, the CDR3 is TGTGCCATCAGTGAGTCGTGGGGTTCGCAGAACACTGAAGCTTTCTTT.

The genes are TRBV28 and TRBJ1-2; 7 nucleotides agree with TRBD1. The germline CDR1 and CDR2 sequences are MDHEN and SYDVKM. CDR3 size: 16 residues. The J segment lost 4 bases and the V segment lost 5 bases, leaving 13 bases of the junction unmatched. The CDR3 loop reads CASSAAPREGAYGYTF. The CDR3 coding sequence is TGTGCCAGCAGTGCAGCCCCCAGGGAGGGGGCCTATGGCTACACCTTC.

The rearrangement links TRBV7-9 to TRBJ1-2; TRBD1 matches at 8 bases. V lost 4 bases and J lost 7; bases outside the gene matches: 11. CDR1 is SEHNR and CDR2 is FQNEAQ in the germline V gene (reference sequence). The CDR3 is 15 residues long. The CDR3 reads CASSSDRGSRSGYTF. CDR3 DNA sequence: TGTGCCAGCAGCTCCGACAGGGGTAGTCGGAGTGGCTACACCTTC.

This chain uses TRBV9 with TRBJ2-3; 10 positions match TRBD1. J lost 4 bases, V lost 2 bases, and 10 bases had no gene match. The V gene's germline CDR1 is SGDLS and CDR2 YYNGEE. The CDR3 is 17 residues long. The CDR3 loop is CASSVTVRDRGADTQYF. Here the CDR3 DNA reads TGTGCCAGCAGCGTCACTGTCCGGGACAGGGGCGCAGATACGCAGTATTTT.

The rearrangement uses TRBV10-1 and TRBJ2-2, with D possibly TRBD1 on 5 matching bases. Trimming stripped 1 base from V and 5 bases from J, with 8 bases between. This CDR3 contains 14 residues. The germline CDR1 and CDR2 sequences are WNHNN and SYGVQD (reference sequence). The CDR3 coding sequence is TGCGCCAGCAGTGAGTTTAGGGGTACCGGGGAGCTGTTTTTT. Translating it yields CASSEFRGTGELFF.

CDR3: CASSQPRGREGPRTDTQYF. The CDR3 bases are TGCGCCAGCAGCCAACCCCGGGGGAGGGAGGGTCCCCGCACAGATACGCAGTATTTT. V is TRBV4-3 and J is TRBJ2-3, with 7 bases identical to TRBD2. V shed 2 bases and J 1 base; nucleotides not matched to a gene: 15. Germline CDR1 reads LGHNA; CDR2 reads YSLEER. There are 19 residues in the CDR3.

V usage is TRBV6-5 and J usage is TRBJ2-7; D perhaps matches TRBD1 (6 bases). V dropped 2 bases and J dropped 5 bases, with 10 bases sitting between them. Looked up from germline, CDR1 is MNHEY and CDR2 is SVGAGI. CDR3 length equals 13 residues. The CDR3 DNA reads TGTGCCAGCAGTTACCAGACAGGAGACGAGCAGTACTTC. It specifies CASSYQTGDEQYF.

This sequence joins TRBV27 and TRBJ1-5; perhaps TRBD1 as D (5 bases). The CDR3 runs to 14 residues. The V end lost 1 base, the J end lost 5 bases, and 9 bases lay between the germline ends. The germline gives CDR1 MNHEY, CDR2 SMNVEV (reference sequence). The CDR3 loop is CASSLLSGHQPQHF. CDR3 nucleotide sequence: TGTGCCAGCAGTTTATTATCAGGGCATCAGCCCCAGCATTTT.

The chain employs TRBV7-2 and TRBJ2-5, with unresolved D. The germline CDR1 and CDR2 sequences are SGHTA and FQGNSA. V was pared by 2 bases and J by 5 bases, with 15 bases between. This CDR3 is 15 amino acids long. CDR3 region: CASSLPPAVEETQYF. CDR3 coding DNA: TGTGCCAGCAGCTTACCCCCGGCGGTGGAGGAGACCCAGTACTTC. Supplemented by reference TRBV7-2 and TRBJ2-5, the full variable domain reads GAGVSQSPSNKVTEKGKDVELRCDPISGHTALYWYRQSLGQGLEFLIYFQGNSAPDKSGLPSDRFSAERTGGSVSTLTIQRTQQEDSAVYLCASSLPPAVEETQYFGPGTRLLVL.

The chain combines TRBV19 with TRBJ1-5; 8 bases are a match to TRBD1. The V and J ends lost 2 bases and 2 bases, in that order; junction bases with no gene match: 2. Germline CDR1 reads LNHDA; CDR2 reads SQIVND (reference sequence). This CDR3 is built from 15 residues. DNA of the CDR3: TGTGCCAGTAGTATACCGGGACAGGGCAATCAGCCCCAGCATTTT. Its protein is CASSIPGQGNQPQHF.

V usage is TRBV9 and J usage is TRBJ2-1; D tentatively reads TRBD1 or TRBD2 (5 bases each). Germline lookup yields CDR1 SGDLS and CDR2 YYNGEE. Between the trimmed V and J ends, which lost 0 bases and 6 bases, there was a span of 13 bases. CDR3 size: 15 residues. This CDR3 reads CASSVVRGRGNEQFF. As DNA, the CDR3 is TGTGCCAGCAGCGTAGTCCGGGGACGTGGCAATGAGCAGTTCTTC.